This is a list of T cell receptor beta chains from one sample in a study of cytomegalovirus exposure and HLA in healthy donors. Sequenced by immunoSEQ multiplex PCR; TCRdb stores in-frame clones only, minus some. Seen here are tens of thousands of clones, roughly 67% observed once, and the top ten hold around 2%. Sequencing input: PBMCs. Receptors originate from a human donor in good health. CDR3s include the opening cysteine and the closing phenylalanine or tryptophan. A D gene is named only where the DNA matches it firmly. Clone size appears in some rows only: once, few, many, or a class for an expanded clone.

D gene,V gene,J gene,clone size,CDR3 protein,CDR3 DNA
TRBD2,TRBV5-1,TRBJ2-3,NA,CASSLGLAGATDTQYF,TGCGCCAGCAGCCTAGGACTAGCGGGGGCGACAGATACGCAGTATTTT
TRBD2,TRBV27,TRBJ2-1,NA,CASSLNSGGPYNEQFF,TGTGCCAGCAGTCTTAATAGCGGGGGGCCCTACAATGAGCAGTTCTTC
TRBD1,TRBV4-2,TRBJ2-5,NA,CASSQSGQGGGTQYF,TGTGCCAGCAGCCAATCGGGACAGGGGGGTGGGACCCAGTACTTC
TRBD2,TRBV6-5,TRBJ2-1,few,CASQKRGRYNEQFF,TGTGCCAGTCAAAAGCGGGGCCGATACAATGAGCAGTTCTTC
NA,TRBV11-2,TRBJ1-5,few,CASSLPGVNQPQHF,TGTGCCAGCAGCTTGCCCGGGGTCAATCAGCCCCAGCATTTT
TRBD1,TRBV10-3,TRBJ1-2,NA,CAISYLVEGAGYTF,TGTGCCATCAGTTACCTCGTGGAGGGGGCTGGCTACACCTTC
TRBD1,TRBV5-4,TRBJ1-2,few,CASSFGQGYGYTF,TGTGCCAGCAGCTTCGGACAGGGCTATGGCTACACCTTC
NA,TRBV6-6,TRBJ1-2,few,CASVAGSYGYTF,TGTGCCAGCGTTGCAGGGTCCTATGGCTACACCTTC
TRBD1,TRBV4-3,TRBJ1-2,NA,CASSQDFRTGGVSYTF,TGCGCCAGCAGCCAAGATTTCCGGACAGGGGGCGTGAGCTACACCTTC
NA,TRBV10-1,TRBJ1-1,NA,CASSEVGIIRNGANTEAFF,TGCGCCAGCAGTGAAGTCGGGATAATTAGAAACGGCGCGAACACTGAAGCTTTCTTT
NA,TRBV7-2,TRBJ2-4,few,CASSLGAGGSIQYF,TGTGCCAGCAGCTTAGGTGCAGGGGGGAGCATTCAGTACTTC
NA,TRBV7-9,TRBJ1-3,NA,CASSSRVSSGNTIYF,TGTGCCAGCAGCTCCAGGGTTTCTTCTGGAAACACCATATATTTT
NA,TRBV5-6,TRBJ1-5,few,CASSLGRVGQPQHF,TGTGCCAGCAGCTTGGGGCGGGTAGGTCAGCCCCAGCATTTT
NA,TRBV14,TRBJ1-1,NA,CASSQDRNTEAFF,TGTGCCAGCAGCCAAGACAGGAACACTGAAGCTTTCTTT
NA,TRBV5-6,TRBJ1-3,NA,CASSLYLRQGIGNTIYF,TGTGCCAGCAGCCTGTACCTACGGCAGGGGATCGGAAACACCATATATTTT
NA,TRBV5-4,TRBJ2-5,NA,CASSLPVQETQYF,TGTGCCAGCAGCTTACCGGTGCAAGAGACCCAGTACTTC
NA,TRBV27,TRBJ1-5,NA,CASSPHIGQPQHF,TGTGCCAGCAGTCCCCATATCGGTCAGCCCCAGCATTTT
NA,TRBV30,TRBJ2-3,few,CAWSVAGGEDTQYF,TGTGCCTGGAGTGTTGCTGGGGGCGAAGATACGCAGTATTTT
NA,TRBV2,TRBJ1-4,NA,CASSRDINEKLFF,TGTGCCAGCAGCCGGGACATTAATGAAAAACTGTTTTTT
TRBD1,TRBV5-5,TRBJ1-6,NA,CASSLDFSGQGFNSPLHF,TGTGCCAGCAGCTTGGACTTTTCGGGACAGGGGTTTAATTCACCCCTCCACTTT
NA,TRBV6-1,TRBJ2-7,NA,CASSGGAGMNEQYF,TGTGCCAGCAGTGGCGGGGCGGGGATGAACGAGCAGTACTTC
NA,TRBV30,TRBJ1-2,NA,CAWSTGVYGYTF,TGTGCCTGGAGTACCGGGGTTTATGGCTACACCTTC
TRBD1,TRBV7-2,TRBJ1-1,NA,CASNRGTVMNTEAFF,TGTGCCAGTAATAGAGGGACAGTGATGAACACTGAAGCTTTCTTT
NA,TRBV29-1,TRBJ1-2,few,CSGILVFDGYTF,TGCAGCGGTATACTAGTCTTTGATGGCTACACCTTC
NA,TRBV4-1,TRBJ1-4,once,CASSQSGGNEKLFF,TGCGCCAGCAGCCAATCGGGGGGAAATGAAAAACTGTTTTTT
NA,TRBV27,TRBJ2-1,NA,CASSSRDSGNEQFF,TGTGCCAGCAGTTCACGGGACTCCGGGAATGAGCAGTTCTTC
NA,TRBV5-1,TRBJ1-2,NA,CASSQEGDYGYTF,TGCGCCAGCAGCCAGGAAGGTGACTATGGCTACACCTTC
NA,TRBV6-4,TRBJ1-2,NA,CASSDRAGLPPYGYTF,TGTGCCAGCAGTGACCGGGCAGGGCTCCCTCCCTATGGCTACACCTTC
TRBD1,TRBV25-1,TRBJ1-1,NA,CASSNDLQGRTEAFF,TGTGCCAGCAGTAACGACCTACAGGGGCGAACTGAAGCTTTCTTT
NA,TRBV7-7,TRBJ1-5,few,CASSLYQDQPQHF,TGTGCTAGCAGCTTATACCAGGATCAGCCCCAGCATTTT
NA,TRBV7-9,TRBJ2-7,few,CASTGLGYEQYF,TGTGCCAGCACGGGATTGGGCTACGAGCAGTACTTC
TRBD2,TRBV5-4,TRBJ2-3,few,CASSPVGLAGASTDTQYF,TGTGCCAGCAGCCCGGTGGGACTAGCGGGGGCGAGCACAGATACGCAGTATTTT
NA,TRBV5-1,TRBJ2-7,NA,CASSSPDSYEQYF,TGCGCCAGCAGCTCTCCTGACAGCTACGAGCAGTACTTC
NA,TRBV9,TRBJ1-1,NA,CASSVDPYFDSNTEAFF,TGTGCCAGCAGCGTAGACCCCTACTTTGACAGCAACACTGAAGCTTTCTTT
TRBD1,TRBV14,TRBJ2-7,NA,CASSHEAGTGSDEQYF,TGTGCCAGCAGCCACGAAGCCGGGACAGGGTCAGACGAGCAGTACTTC
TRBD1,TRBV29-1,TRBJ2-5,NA,CSVTGGAGRETQYF,TGCAGCGTCACAGGGGGCGCGGGTAGAGAGACCCAGTACTTC
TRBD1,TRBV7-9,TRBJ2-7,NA,CASSSGQTYEQYF,TGTGCCAGCAGCTCGGGACAGACCTACGAGCAGTACTTC
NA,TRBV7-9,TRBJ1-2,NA,CASSRGNDYGYTF,TGTGCCAGCAGCCGAGGAAACGACTATGGCTACACCTTC
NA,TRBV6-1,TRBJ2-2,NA,CASITQGYNTGELFF,TGTGCCAGTATCACACAGGGATACAACACCGGGGAGCTGTTTTTT
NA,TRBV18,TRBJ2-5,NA,CASSGKDRQETQYF,TGTGCCAGCTCAGGCAAGGACAGACAAGAGACCCAGTACTTC
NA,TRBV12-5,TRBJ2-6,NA,CASGLVITGPSGANVLTF,TGTGCTAGTGGTTTGGTAATCACAGGCCCCTCTGGGGCCAACGTCCTGACTTTC
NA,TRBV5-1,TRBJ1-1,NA,CASSSTAGNTEAFF,TGCGCCAGCAGCTCGACAGCTGGGAACACTGAAGCTTTCTTT
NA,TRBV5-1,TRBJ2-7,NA,CASSLAGQQAEQYF,TGCGCCAGCAGCTTGGCTGGACAGCAGGCCGAGCAGTACTTC
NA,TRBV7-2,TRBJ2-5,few,CASSPTLQGETQYF,TGTGCCAGCAGCCCTACTCTGCAGGGAGAGACCCAGTACTTC
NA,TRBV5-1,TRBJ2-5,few,CASSLQGTETQYF,TGCGCCAGCAGCTTACAGGGCACCGAGACCCAGTACTTC
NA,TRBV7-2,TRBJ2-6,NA,CASSWQGRSGANVLTF,TGTGCCAGCAGCTGGCAGGGCCGCTCTGGGGCCAACGTCCTGACTTTC
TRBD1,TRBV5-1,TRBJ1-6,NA,CASSPWTGRSPLHF,TGCGCCAGCAGCCCCTGGACAGGGAGGTCACCCCTCCACTTT
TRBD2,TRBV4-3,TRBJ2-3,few,CASSQRGESTDTQYF,TGCGCCAGCAGCCAACGGGGGGAGAGCACAGATACGCAGTATTTT
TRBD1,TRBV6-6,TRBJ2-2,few,CASRYTGGRTGELFF,TGTGCCAGCAGATATACAGGGGGCCGAACCGGGGAGCTGTTTTTT